The rows below give T cell receptor beta chains drawn from one sample of a study of lymphopenia after photon versus proton radiotherapy. Assay used: immunoSEQ multiplex PCR; TCRdb lists only in-frame clones, some missing. The data show 50,000 to 60,000 clones, under 95% seen once. Material: peripheral blood, obtained from a patient treated with photon-based radiotherapy. The origin of the receptors is a woman in her thirties or forties with cholangiocarcinoma. Each CDR3 is given with its conserved first and last residue. The D gene is left open where the match is weak.

d_call: .
j_call: TRBJ2-1
v_call: TRBV19
cdr3_nt: TGTGCCAGTAGCAGTTACAGCGTAGCCGGCTACAATGAGCAGTTCTTC
cdr3_aa: CASSSYSVAGYNEQFF

d_call: .
j_call: TRBJ2-7
v_call: TRBV5-1
cdr3_nt: TGCGCCAGCAGCTATTTGGCATCCTCCTACGAGCAGTACTTC
cdr3_aa: CASSYLASSYEQYF

d_call: .
j_call: TRBJ2-7
v_call: TRBV12-1
cdr3_nt: TGTGCCAGCAGCCCCCGACAGGGGCGACCCTACGAGCAGTACTTC
cdr3_aa: CASSPRQGRPYEQYF

d_call: TRBD2
j_call: TRBJ2-1
v_call: TRBV4-2
cdr3_nt: TGTGCCAGCAGCCAAGAAAACCTAGCGGGAGCCTACAATGAGCAGTTCTTC
cdr3_aa: CASSQENLAGAYNEQFF

d_call: .
j_call: TRBJ2-1
v_call: TRBV5-1
cdr3_nt: TGCGCCAGCAACAGGGGAGGTTACAATGAGCAGTTCTTC
cdr3_aa: CASNRGGYNEQFF

d_call: TRBD2
j_call: TRBJ2-2
v_call: TRBV28
cdr3_nt: TGTGCCAGCAGTTCCGCTAGCGGGGGTTACACCGGGGAGCTGTTTTTT
cdr3_aa: CASSSASGGYTGELFF

d_call: .
j_call: TRBJ2-5
v_call: TRBV6-5
cdr3_nt: TGTGCCAGCAGTGAATGGGAGACCCAGTACTTC
cdr3_aa: CASSEWETQYF

d_call: TRBD1
j_call: TRBJ2-7
v_call: TRBV18
cdr3_nt: TGTGCCAGCTCACCGCTACCACCTTCTGGGACAGGGGATGGATACGAGCAGTACTTC
cdr3_aa: CASSPLPPSGTGDGYEQYF

d_call: .
j_call: TRBJ1-1
v_call: TRBV5-5
cdr3_nt: TGTGCCAGCAGCTTGTGGCCCTCCCCGGGGGGCACTGAAGCTTTCTTT
cdr3_aa: CASSLWPSPGGTEAFF

d_call: .
j_call: TRBJ2-7
v_call: TRBV4-1
cdr3_nt: TGCGCCAGCAGCCAAGATACGGCCTACGAGCAGTACTTC
cdr3_aa: CASSQDTAYEQYF

d_call: .
j_call: TRBJ1-2
v_call: TRBV18
cdr3_nt: TGTGCCAGCTCACCTAACGACTATGGCTACACCTTC
cdr3_aa: CASSPNDYGYTF

d_call: TRBD2
j_call: TRBJ2-2
v_call: TRBV11-2
cdr3_nt: TGTGCCAGCAGCCTATTTGCGGGAGTGGTCACCGGGGAGCTGTTTTTT
cdr3_aa: CASSLFAGVVTGELFF

d_call: .
j_call: TRBJ2-7
v_call: TRBV18
cdr3_nt: TGTGCCAGCTCACCTGCGACCTCCTACGAGCAGTACTTC
cdr3_aa: CASSPATSYEQYF

d_call: TRBD1
j_call: TRBJ2-7
v_call: TRBV11-3
cdr3_nt: TGTGCCAGCAGCTTAGAGGACAGGGACTACGAGCAGTACTTC
cdr3_aa: CASSLEDRDYEQYF

d_call: TRBD1
j_call: TRBJ2-7
v_call: TRBV6-5
cdr3_nt: TGTGCCAGCAGCACGACAGGGAATTCCTACGAGCAGTACTTC
cdr3_aa: CASSTTGNSYEQYF

d_call: .
j_call: TRBJ1-3
v_call: TRBV5-1
cdr3_nt: TGCGCCAGCAGCTTGGAGGGAAGTGGAAACACCATATATTTT
cdr3_aa: CASSLEGSGNTIYF

d_call: TRBD1
j_call: TRBJ1-5
v_call: TRBV10-1
cdr3_nt: TGCGCCAGCAGTCGGGACAGGGATCAGCCCCAGCATTTT
cdr3_aa: CASSRDRDQPQHF

d_call: .
j_call: TRBJ1-1
v_call: TRBV5-1
cdr3_nt: TGCGCCAGCAGCCCGCCAGGGAGTTCGATCGGGAACACTGAAGCTTTCTTT
cdr3_aa: CASSPPGSSIGNTEAFF

d_call: TRBD2
j_call: TRBJ2-7
v_call: TRBV28
cdr3_nt: TGTGCCAGCAGTCCGGGACTAGCGGGCTTATACGAGCAGTACTTC
cdr3_aa: CASSPGLAGLYEQYF

d_call: .
j_call: TRBJ2-1
v_call: TRBV5-6
cdr3_nt: TGTGCCAGCAGCTTGGGGTCGAATGAGCAGTTCTTC
cdr3_aa: CASSLGSNEQFF

d_call: .
j_call: TRBJ2-1
v_call: TRBV27
cdr3_nt: TGTGCCAGCAGTTCTACTACCTACAATGAGCAGTTCTTC
cdr3_aa: CASSSTTYNEQFF

d_call: .
j_call: TRBJ1-2
v_call: TRBV6-1
cdr3_nt: TGTGCCAGCAGTGAAGTCGAGACAGCAAACTATGGCTACACCTTC
cdr3_aa: CASSEVETANYGYTF

d_call: .
j_call: TRBJ2-2
v_call: TRBV19
cdr3_nt: TGTGCCAGTAGTCTCTGGACAGACGCCGGGGAGCTGTTTTTT
cdr3_aa: CASSLWTDAGELFF

d_call: TRBD2
j_call: TRBJ2-1
v_call: TRBV7-9
cdr3_nt: TGTGCCAGCAGCCCCCTCGGGGCGGGAGTCGGCAATGAGCAGTTCTTC
cdr3_aa: CASSPLGAGVGNEQFF

d_call: .
j_call: TRBJ1-2
v_call: TRBV6-6
cdr3_nt: TGTGCCAGCAGAACCGGACAGCTTAACTATGGCTACACCTTC
cdr3_aa: CASRTGQLNYGYTF

d_call: TRBD2
j_call: TRBJ2-2
v_call: TRBV11-1
cdr3_nt: TGTGCCAGCAGCTTAGAGACTTTAAGTAGCGGGAGGTTACCCGGGGAGCTGTTTTTT
cdr3_aa: CASSLETLSSGRLPGELFF

d_call: .
j_call: TRBJ1-6
v_call: TRBV6-1
cdr3_nt: TGTGCCAGCAAGCTTACGGCCGGTTCACCCCTCCACTTT
cdr3_aa: CASKLTAGSPLHF

d_call: .
j_call: TRBJ2-7
v_call: TRBV6-6
cdr3_nt: TGTGCCAGCAGTTACCCGGGGTCCTACGAGCAGTACTTC
cdr3_aa: CASSYPGSYEQYF